These 22 T cell receptor beta chains were sequenced from one sample in a study of blood T cell repertoires in COVID-19. Sequencing used immunoSEQ multiplex PCR; TCRdb keeps in-frame clones, though not all of them. The sample contains about 200,000 clones, 86% of which appear only once. The specimen sequenced was PBMCs or T cells enriched from blood (not recorded which). The source is a man aged 35 to 55 with acute COVID-19.

The gene calls are TRBV5-1 and TRBJ1-1, with a tentative D call TRBD1 (6 bases). V was shortened by 7 bases and J by 1 base, with 14 bases between the two germline ends. The CDR3 has 14 amino acids. Germline V CDR1 and CDR2: SGHRS, YFSETQ. This chain's CDR3 is CASGADSQNTEAFF. The CDR3 DNA reads as TGCGCCAGCGGGGCGGACAGTCAGAACACTGAAGCTTTCTTT.

The V and J genes are TRBV6-2 or TRBV6-3 and TRBJ2-1; a possible D gene is TRBD2 (5 bases). The CDR3 loop spans 14 amino acids. The V and J ends lost 4 bases and 4 bases respectively, with 11 bases between them. Per the germline V gene, CDR1 is MNHEY and CDR2 is SVGEGT. The CDR3, as DNA: TGTGCCAGCAGTTCAAGCGGAGCATACAATGAGCAGTTCTTC. This encodes CASSSSGAYNEQFF.

The rearrangement links TRBV9 to TRBJ2-2; 8 bases are a match to TRBD2. The CDR3 length is 16 residues. Unmatched junction bases numbered 8, after V lost 2 bases and J lost 5 bases. Germline values: CDR1 SGDLS, CDR2 YYNGEE. The DNA for the CDR3 is TGTGCCAGCAGCGTCTCCGGGACTAGAGGGACCGGGGAGCTGTTTTTT. Amino acids: CASSVSGTRGTGELFF.

The chain combines TRBV29-1 with TRBJ1-1; TRBD1 aligns across 7 bases. The CDR3 loop spans 13 amino acids. Germline CDR1 and CDR2: SQVTM and ANQGSEA. The trim removed 6 bases at V and 5 bases at J, leaving 9 bases unmatched. CDR3 amino acids: CSVDSAGGTEAFF. The CDR3 DNA reads TGCAGCGTCGATTCGGCAGGGGGGACTGAAGCTTTCTTT.

The chain uses TRBV29-1 and TRBJ2-7, with 11 bases fitting TRBD1. The CDR3 has 12 amino acids. Germline V gene data show CDR1 as SQVTM and CDR2 as ANQGSEA. With V trimmed by 7 bases and J by 5 bases, 4 bases remained unmatched. The CDR3 here is CSARTGGHEQYF. The CDR3 DNA follows: TGCAGCGCGAGGACAGGGGGCCACGAGCAGTACTTC.

The gene calls are TRBV29-1 and TRBJ2-3; no clear D gene. Between the trimmed V and J ends, which lost 3 bases and 3 bases, there was a span of 7 bases. The CDR3 is made up of 12 amino acids. The germline gives CDR1 SQVTM, CDR2 ANQGSEA. CDR3 protein: CSVELRTDTQYF. The CDR3 bases are TGCAGCGTTGAGCTGAGGACAGATACGCAGTATTTT.

The V gene is TRBV28, the J gene TRBJ1-1; 8 bases match TRBD1. V shed 4 bases and J 11 bases; nucleotides not matched to a gene: 6. The germline CDR1 and CDR2 sequences are MDHEN and SYDVKM. This CDR3 spans 12 amino acids. As DNA, the CDR3 is TGTGCCAGCAGTTACCAGGGGGCAAAGGCTTTCTTT. The encoded protein is CASSYQGAKAFF.

The CDR3 coding sequence is TGTGCCAGCAGTTTCCCTTCGACAGGGGGAAATTCACCCCTCCACTTT. Residues: CASSFPSTGGNSPLHF. The chain joins TRBV6-5 to TRBJ1-6, with 9 bases that match TRBD1. The CDR3 has 16 residues. Germline-derived CDR1 and CDR2 are MNHEY and SVGAGI. J gave up 7 bases and V 4 bases, and 8 bases lay outside the gene matches.

The chain couples TRBV24-1 to TRBJ2-3, with D possibly being TRBD1 (5 bases). The germline CDR1 and CDR2 sequences are KGHDR and SFDVKD. The CDR3 has 15 residues. The germline V and J ends were trimmed by 4 bases and 6 bases, with 16 bases remaining between them. Here the CDR3 reads CATSDPVGLGDTQYF. The CDR3 nucleotides are TGTGCCACCAGTGACCCCGTGGGGCTGGGGGATACGCAGTATTTT.

The chain uses TRBV6-1 and TRBJ2-4; possibly TRBD1 for D (6 bases). Deletions cut 0 bases from V and 13 bases from J, with 10 bases between. The CDR3 runs to 12 residues. Germline V gene lookup returns CDR1 MNHNS and CDR2 SASEGT. The CDR3 spells CASSEAGDTQYF. DNA of the CDR3: TGTGCCAGCAGTGAAGCAGGGGACACCCAGTACTTC.

CDR3: CASRFGGPGYGYTF. The CDR3 bases are TGTGCCAGCAGGTTTGGAGGGCCTGGCTATGGCTACACCTTC. The genes are TRBV28 and TRBJ1-2; D not resolved. V shed 6 bases and J shed 4 bases, with 15 bases lying between them. This CDR3 region has 14 residues. Germline CDR1 and CDR2: MDHEN and SYDVKM.

The CDR3: CASSPDREGKLFF. CDR3 sequence (DNA): TGTGCCAGCTCCCCGGACAGGGAGGGAAAACTGTTTTTT. The V gene is TRBV3-1 (or the pseudogene TRBV3-2), the J gene TRBJ1-4, with 8 nucleotides matching TRBD1. The CDR3 covers 13 residues. CDR1 and CDR2 from the germline V gene are LGHDT and YNNKEL (reference sequence). The V gene end was trimmed by 8 bases and the J gene end by 10 bases; junction bases not matched to a gene: 9.

The chain joins TRBV7-9 to TRBJ2-1, with D tentatively TRBD1 (6 bases). The V and J ends lost 6 bases and 6 bases respectively, with 21 bases between them. Germline assignment: CDR1 SEHNR and CDR2 FQNEAQ (reference sequence). This CDR3 spans 16 amino acids. CDR3 coding DNA: TGTGCCAGCAGTTTTACAGGGAATCGACACCCCAATGAGCAGTTCTTC. Its translation is CASSFTGNRHPNEQFF.

The rearrangement joins TRBV5-4 to TRBJ1-6, with TRBD1 identical over 7 bases. Germline V lookup: CDR1 SGHNT, CDR2 YYREEE (reference sequence). The CDR3 length is 13 residues. V was clipped by 3 bases and J by 9 bases; unmatched bases: 3. The CDR3 DNA follows: TGTGCCAGCAGCTCTTCAGGGGGTTCACCCCTCCACTTT. As protein: CASSSSGGSPLHF.

V usage is TRBV5-5 and J usage is TRBJ2-7; 8 bases agree with TRBD2. This CDR3 contains 15 residues. Germline assignment: CDR1 SGHKS and CDR2 YYEKEE (reference sequence). Trimming cost V 1 base and J 4 bases; bases outside gene matches: 7. The CDR3 spells CASSLITSGSYEQYF. For the CDR3, the DNA is TGTGCCAGCAGCTTGATTACTAGCGGTTCATACGAGCAGTACTTC.

This chain connects TRBV7-2 to TRBJ2-2; D might be TRBD1 (7 bases). Germline V gene sequence: CDR1 SGHTA, CDR2 FQGNSA. The CDR3 length is 15 residues. The V end was cut by 4 bases, the J end by 4 bases, with 13 bases between. CDR3 in DNA: TGTGCCAGCAGCTCCCGACAGGGAGGCACCGGGGAGCTGTTTTTT. Its protein product is CASSSRQGGTGELFF.

The chain joins TRBV27 to TRBJ1-6; D gene uncertain. CDR1 is MNHEY, CDR2 SMNVEV, per germline (reference sequence). This CDR3 is built from 16 residues. V was shortened by 8 bases and J by 0 bases, with 14 bases between the two germline ends. The CDR3 region has the DNA TGTGCCAGCCATAGGACGGGGAGCTCCTATAATTCACCCCTCCACTTT. Translation gives CASHRTGSSYNSPLHF.

V is TRBV2 and J is TRBJ1-2, with 9 positions matching TRBD1. The CDR3 consists of 15 residues. After removal of 8 bases from V and 1 base from J, the junction contained 8 bases not matched to a gene. Germline CDR1 SNHLY, CDR2 FYNNEI. This chain's CDR3 is CASAPPGQGNYGYTF. Here the CDR3 DNA reads TGTGCCAGCGCCCCCCCGGGACAGGGTAACTATGGCTACACCTTC.

V and J are TRBV5-4 and TRBJ2-7; 7 bases are shared with TRBD2. The trim removed 5 bases at V and 3 bases at J, leaving 5 bases unmatched. Germline values: CDR1 SGHNT, CDR2 YYREEE (reference sequence). The CDR3 has 13 amino acids. The chain's CDR3 is CASRRDYDYEQYF. In nucleotides, the CDR3 is TGTGCCAGCAGACGGGACTACGACTACGAGCAGTACTTC. The complete variable domain, with remaining parts taken from reference TRBV5-4 and TRBJ2-7, reads ETGVTQSPTHLIKTRGQQVTLRCSSQSGHNTVSWYQQALGQGPQFIFQYYREEENGRGNFPPRFSGLQFPNYSSELNVNALELDDSALYLCASRRDYDYEQYFGPGTRLTVT.

The CDR3 DNA follows: TGTGCCACCAGCCGACAGGAAAACACTGAAGCTTTCTTT. This encodes CATSRQENTEAFF. The gene calls are TRBV15 and TRBJ1-1; maybe TRBD1 (6 bases). V was shortened by 5 bases and J by 2 bases, with 9 bases between the two germline ends. Germline V lookup: CDR1 LNHNV, CDR2 YYDKDF (reference sequence). The CDR3 has 13 amino acids.

The chain's CDR3 is CASSYDGRAWDTQYF. DNA of the CDR3: TGTGCCAGCAGTTACGACGGGAGGGCCTGGGATACGCAGTATTTT. The V call is TRBV2, the J call TRBJ2-3; TRBD2 matches at 8 bases. V dropped 5 bases and J dropped 6; count of bases not matched to a gene: 10. Germline CDR1 SNHLY, CDR2 FYNNEI. The CDR3 is 15 residues long.

V gene TRBV24-1 combines with J gene TRBJ2-7; 10 nucleotides agree with TRBD2. The CDR3 length is 15 residues. With 4 bases clipped from V and 2 bases from J, the junction kept 4 bases outside the gene matches. Germline V gene data show CDR1 as KGHDR and CDR2 as SFDVKD. Here the CDR3 DNA reads TGTGCCACCAGTGACCCCAGCGGGGGGGCCTACGAGCAGTACTTC. This translates into CATSDPSGGAYEQYF.